This T cell receptor (beta chain) was documented in a study of T cells after yellow fever vaccination. Study details: Some fractions had low cell numbers, and these were prepared with SMART-Seq v4 Ultra Low Input.

This clonotype was detected ten times or more. What it binds is not known. They built TCR cDNA with 5'RACE template switching, a step that put in a universal primer site and UMIs. TCRdb used MiXCR to reprocess the 5' RACE reads, holding one entry per CDR3 protein. The repertoire holds approximately 510,000 distinct CDR3 sequences, with less than 25% as singletons. Notes on the study in general: Weaker overall was a secondary response that nonetheless peaked faster, on day 5 versus 15.

CDR3 length: 14 residues. Trimming stripped 3 bases from V and 7 bases from J, with 13 bases between. The V gene's germline CDR1 is DFQATT and CDR2 SNEGSKA (reference sequence). V usage is TRBV20-1 and J usage is TRBJ1-6, with D possibly matching TRBD1 (5 bases). The receptor's source is a young man who received the YFV17D yellow fever vaccine. The source was PBMCs, collected more than 20 days after the first yellow fever vaccination. CDR3 bases: TGCAGTGCTAGGTGGGGGGTCAACAATTCACCCCTCCACTTT. Protein product: CSARWGVNNSPLHF.